This T cell receptor (beta chain) was identified during a study of T cells in Graves' hyperthyroidism and ophthalmopathy. In the ophthalmopathy cohort, Clinical Activity Score was at least 3, NOSPECS grade at least 4, and duration under 3 months. The germline V gene has CDR1 MDHEN and CDR2 SYDVKM. J was trimmed by 5 bases and V by 1 base; bases with no gene match: 12. The CDR3 totals 17 residues. Amplified TCR beta CDR3 regions derived from RNA transcripts. A set of HTBI primers served as the primers for a first-round RT-PCR of the TCR CDR3. TCRdb passed the multiplex PCR reads through MiXCR, listing each CDR3 protein once. Here the sample spans approximately 400,000 distinct CDR3 sequences, over 12% being singletons.

Sequenced material: blood. The TCR sequence derives from a man aged 45 to 65 with Graves' ophthalmopathy. V and J are TRBV28 and TRBJ2-5; 8 nucleotides match TRBD2. The CDR3 nucleotides are TGTGCCAGCAGTTTATTTCCCCGGACTAGCTATGCGGAGACCCAGTACTTC. This gives the protein CASSLFPRTSYAETQYF.